The 25 T cell receptor beta chains reported below all come from one sample, sequenced in a study of T cells in Graves' hyperthyroidism and ophthalmopathy. The source material, RNA transcripts, was used to amplify TCR beta CDR3 regions. First-round RT-PCR targeting the TCR CDR3 was performed with the HTBI primer set. A single record per CDR3 protein comes from TCRdb applying MiXCR to the multiplex PCR reads. The profile shows 600,000 to 800,000 distinct CDR3 sequences, about a third of them singletons. Sequenced sample: blood. These receptors came from a woman in her thirties or forties with Graves' hyperthyroidism.

V is TRBV19 and J is TRBJ1-4; D unresolved. The V gene lost 7 bases and the J gene lost 3 bases, with 9 bases spanning the gap. The CDR3 runs 13 residues. Germline lookup yields CDR1 LNHDA and CDR2 SQIVND (reference sequence). CDR3 residues: CASKDGANEKLFF. DNA for the CDR3: TGTGCCAGTAAAGACGGGGCTAATGAAAAACTGTTTTTT.

This clonotype turned up a few times. This chain links TRBV24-1 with TRBJ1-2, with a tentative D call TRBD1 (5 bases). Germline V lookup: CDR1 KGHDR, CDR2 SFDVKD. With 4 bases removed from V and 10 bases from J, the gap between germline ends came to 15 bases. This CDR3 is built from 13 residues. CDR3 protein: CATSEGTSPAYTF. DNA for the CDR3: TGTGCCACCAGTGAAGGGACCTCCCCTGCCTACACCTTC.

This clonotype appeared a few times. J is TRBJ1-5 and V is TRBV20-1; D not certain. Per the germline V gene, CDR1 is DFQATT and CDR2 is SNEGSKA (reference sequence). The CDR3 spans 10 residues. V was clipped by 5 bases and J by 8 bases, with 7 bases between them. The CDR3 nucleotides are TGCAGTGCTCAAAGGGAGCCCCAGCATTTT. It yields the protein CSAQREPQHF.

This clonotype was seen repeatedly, ten times or more. This chain joins TRBV6-5 and TRBJ1-2; 7 bases fit TRBD1. Germline V lookup: CDR1 MNHEY, CDR2 SVGAGI. The junction had 6 bases not matched to a gene; V was cut back by 2 bases and J by 6 bases. The CDR3 has 14 residues. CDR3 coding DNA: TGTGCCAGCAGTTACCATGACAGGGCGGATGGCTACACCTTC. Protein product: CASSYHDRADGYTF.

In DNA, the CDR3 is TGTGCCTGGAGCTGTCTCCAGGGCCCCTACGAGCAGTACTTC. Translation: CAWSCLQGPYEQYF. V and J are TRBV7-3 and TRBJ2-7; D may be TRBD1 (5 bases). V was cut by 11 bases and J by 2 bases, with 19 bases left in between. The CDR3 length is 14 residues. CDR1 is SGHTA and CDR2 is FQGTGA in the germline V gene.

The chain uses TRBV10-3 and TRBJ1-4, with 8 positions matching TRBD1. Trimming took 11 bases from V and 4 from J; bases not matched to a gene: 3. This CDR3 is 12 amino acids long. Germline CDR1 ENHRY, CDR2 SYGVKD. The CDR3 loop reads CAPGGSNEKLFF. In DNA, the CDR3 is TGTGCCCCAGGGGGCAGTAATGAAAAACTGTTTTTT.

The gene calls are TRBV5-1 and TRBJ2-7; no clear D gene. Germline CDR1 reads SGHRS; CDR2 reads YFSETQ. V lost 0 bases to trimming and J lost 2 bases, with 3 bases between them. CDR3 size: 12 residues. As DNA, the CDR3 is TGCGCCAGCAGCTTGGAAGCCTACGAGCAGTACTTC. Protein: CASSLEAYEQYF.

This chain uses TRBV6-2 or TRBV6-3 with TRBJ2-2; D gene uncertain. The V gene lost 8 bases and the J gene lost 2 bases, with 15 bases spanning the gap. Germline V lookup: CDR1 MNHEY, CDR2 SVGEGT. The CDR3 totals 15 residues. The CDR3 protein is CASGRAAANTGELFF. CDR3 nucleotides: TGTGCCAGCGGACGCGCAGCTGCCAACACCGGGGAGCTGTTTTTT.

J is TRBJ1-2 and V is TRBV7-3, with D perhaps TRBD1 (6 bases). Trimming took 5 bases from V and 6 from J, leaving 19 bases between them. Germline lookup yields CDR1 SGHTA and CDR2 FQGTGA. The CDR3 spans 15 residues. In nucleotides, the CDR3 is TGTGCCAGCAGCAAAGGGGGGGGGATTAGGGATGGCTACACCTTC. It is translated as CASSKGGGIRDGYTF.

This clonotype was seen more than once but under ten times. The genes are TRBV7-9 and TRBJ1-4, with 7 bases matching TRBD1. CDR1 and CDR2 from the germline V gene are SEHNR and FQNEAQ (reference sequence). V was clipped by 2 bases and J by 4 bases; unmatched bases: 4. This CDR3 spans 15 amino acids. In DNA form, the CDR3 reads TGTGCCAGCAGCTTAATCACAGGGGTTAATGAAAAACTGTTTTTT. Translation: CASSLITGVNEKLFF. The full variable domain, completed using reference TRBV7-9 and TRBJ1-4, is DTGVSQNPRHKITKRGQNVTFRCDPISEHNRLYWYRQTLGQGPEFLTYFQNEAQLEKSRLLSDRFSAERPKGSFSTLEIQRTEQGDSAMYLCASSLITGVNEKLFFGSGTQLSVL.

In this sample, this clonotype turned up many times. The V gene is TRBV29-1, the J gene TRBJ1-1; perhaps TRBD1 as D (5 bases). V lost 3 bases and J lost 6, with 20 bases in between. The CDR3 is 15 amino acids. Looked up from germline, CDR1 is SQVTM and CDR2 is ANQGSEA. In DNA, the CDR3 is TGCAGCGTTGAGGCGGTCGGGGGGGTGGACTCTGAAGCTTTCTTT. It translates to CSVEAVGGVDSEAFF.

This sequence joins TRBV7-9 and TRBJ2-5; 7 bases agree with TRBD1. Trimming at V came to 1 base and at J to 9 bases, leaving 8 bases not matched to a gene. In germline, CDR1 is SEHNR, CDR2 FQNEAQ (reference sequence). The CDR3 is made up of 14 amino acids. Written as DNA, the CDR3 is TGTGCCAGCAGCTTAGGACAGGGAATACAGCCCCAGTACTTC. It codes for CASSLGQGIQPQYF.

This clonotype was detected a few times. J is TRBJ1-5 and V is TRBV6-6, with D unresolved. Germline CDR1 reads MNHNY; CDR2 reads SVGAGI (reference sequence). The V end lost 6 bases, the J end lost 3 bases, and 15 bases lay between the germline ends. The CDR3 covers 15 residues. CDR3 coding DNA: TGTGCCAGCAGGCCCCCCGGGTCCGACAATCAGCCCCAGCATTTT. The encoded protein is CASRPPGSDNQPQHF.

To note about this clonotype: The junction does not match germline at one end; this may be a read error. CDR3 in DNA: TGCAGTGCGGAAGGGGCTTCGGGGATCTATAATGAAAAACTGGTTTTT. It is translated as CSAEGASGIYNEKLVF. The chain has TRBV20-1 and TRBJ1-4; D is possibly TRBD1 (5 bases). Germline lookup yields CDR1 DFQATT and CDR2 SNEGSKA (reference sequence). The CDR3 length is 16 residues.

Only a few counts were recorded for this clonotype. The V call is TRBV12-5, the J call TRBJ1-2; 9 nucleotides match TRBD1. Germline V gives CDR1 LGHNT, CDR2 FRNRAP. The CDR3 is made up of 15 amino acids. Trimming took 4 bases from V and 4 from J; bases not matched to a gene: 7. The CDR3 loop reads CASGSTGGPFYGYTF. The CDR3 DNA sequence: TGTGCTAGTGGTTCTACAGGGGGCCCATTCTATGGCTACACCTTC.

The CDR3 region is CASSLFGGQETQYF. DNA for the CDR3: TGTGCCAGCAGTTTATTTGGGGGCCAAGAGACCCAGTACTTC. V usage is TRBV27 and J usage is TRBJ2-5; either TRBD1 or TRBD2 may supply D (5 bases each). Germline CDR1 MNHEY, CDR2 SMNVEV (reference sequence). The CDR3 extends over 14 amino acids. Between the trimmed V and J ends, which lost 1 base and 1 base, there was a span of 7 bases.

The chain couples TRBV5-1 to TRBJ2-7; D assignment may be TRBD1 or TRBD2 (5 bases each). Germline V gene sequence: CDR1 SGHRS, CDR2 YFSETQ. Trimming stripped 0 bases from V and 7 bases from J, with 17 bases between. The CDR3 has 15 amino acids. The CDR3 is CASSLAGAARGEQYF. CDR3 nucleotides: TGCGCCAGCAGCTTGGCCGGGGCTGCCCGAGGGGAGCAGTACTTC.

This clonotype was counted many times. The V and J genes are TRBV3-1 and TRBJ2-7, with D unresolved. Germline assignment: CDR1 LGHDT and CDR2 YNNKEL (reference sequence). This CDR3 region has 13 residues. Trimming pared 0 bases from V and 9 bases from J, leaving 12 bases between. The CDR3 loop reads CASSQDGRFGQYF. CDR3 DNA sequence: TGTGCCAGCAGCCAAGACGGACGCTTCGGGCAGTACTTC.

This chain connects TRBV12-3 or TRBV12-4 to TRBJ1-2; tentative D call: TRBD1 (6 bases). This CDR3 comprises 15 residues. The V and J ends lost 4 bases and 4 bases respectively, with 16 bases between them. This CDR3 reads CASSYYMDSPYGYTF. CDR3 nucleotides: TGTGCCAGCAGTTACTACATGGACAGTCCCTATGGCTACACCTTC.

This chain's CDR3 is CASSLDVGTAASGTF. DNA of the CDR3: TGTGCCAGCAGCTTAGATGTCGGGACAGCCGCGAGTGGGACCTTC. The V gene is TRBV7-8, the J gene TRBJ1-2, with TRBD1 matching 7 bases. The germline CDR1 and CDR2 sequences are SGHVS and FQNEAQ. J gave up 14 bases and V 1 base, and 16 bases lay outside the gene matches. This CDR3 is built from 15 residues.

The chain links TRBV25-1 to TRBJ1-6, with TRBD1 matching over 7 bases. The length of the CDR3 is 16 residues. Germline loops: CDR1 MGHDK, CDR2 SYGVNS. V was pared by 2 bases and J by 6 bases, with 7 bases of the junction left unmatched. This CDR3 reads CASSETGTVTNSPLHF. The DNA for the CDR3 is TGTGCCAGCAGTGAAACCGGGACAGTAACTAATTCACCCCTCCACTTT.

A note on this clonotype: At one of its ends the junction is not consistent with the germline gene, which may arise from a read error. The chain combines TRBV10-3 with TRBJ1-5; D is ambiguous. The germline V gene encodes CDR1 ENHRY and CDR2 SYGVKD. This CDR3 contains 15 residues. Written as DNA, the CDR3 is TGTGCCAGCAGTCCCAAAGGGTTTAGCAGTCAGCCCCAGCATTTT. It yields the protein CASSPKGFSSQPQHF.

V gene TRBV10-3 combines with J gene TRBJ2-6; D is tentatively TRBD1 or TRBD2 (5 bases each). The CDR3 contains 13 residues. Germline assignment: CDR1 ENHRY and CDR2 SYGVKD. Trimming took off 4 bases at V and 10 bases at J, with 11 bases between the two ends. The CDR3 sequence is CAISAGTANVLTF. In nucleotides, the CDR3 is TGTGCCATCAGTGCCGGGACGGCTAACGTCCTGACTTTC.

This clonotype was counted at least ten times. The gene calls are TRBV7-2 and TRBJ1-1, with unresolved D. The germline gives CDR1 SGHTA, CDR2 FQGNSA. The CDR3 is 14 residues long. V lost 1 base to trimming and J lost 4 bases, with 10 bases between them. Here the CDR3 DNA reads TGTGCCAGCAGCTTAGGTGTCCAAGGCACTGAAGCTTTCTTT. Translation gives CASSLGVQGTEAFF.

This clonotype was detected many times. This chain connects TRBV2 to TRBJ1-6; TRBD1 might be the D (5 bases). The CDR3 runs 15 residues. The V and J ends lost 7 bases and 6 bases respectively, with 16 bases between them. CDR1 is SNHLY, CDR2 FYNNEI, per germline. CDR3 nucleotides: TGTGCCAGCATCCCCGGTCAGGGTTTTAATTCACCCCTCCACTTT. It yields the protein CASIPGQGFNSPLHF.